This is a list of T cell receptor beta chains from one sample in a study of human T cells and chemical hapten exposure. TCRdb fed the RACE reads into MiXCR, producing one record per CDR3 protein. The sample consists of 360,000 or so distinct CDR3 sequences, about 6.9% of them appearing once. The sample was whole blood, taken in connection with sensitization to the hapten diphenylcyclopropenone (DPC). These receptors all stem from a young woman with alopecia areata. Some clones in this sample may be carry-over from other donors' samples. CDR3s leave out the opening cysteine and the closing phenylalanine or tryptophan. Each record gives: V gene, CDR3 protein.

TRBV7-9,ASSLGDRRIDTIY
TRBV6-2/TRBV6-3,ASSYPTSGRTSYEQY
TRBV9,ASSVVGNTGELF
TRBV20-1,SARDDVDGYT
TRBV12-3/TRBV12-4,ASSLTRVGEAF
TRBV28,ASNLIGTNSPLH
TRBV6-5,ASSNDRLLGKLF
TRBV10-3,AISEGEGNQPQH
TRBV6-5,ASSPLASKGTDTQY
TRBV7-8,ASSSFTGDDASTDTQY
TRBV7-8,ASSRGTGGYQPQH
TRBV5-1,ASSPGTGVKFFQETQY
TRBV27,ASSLSSNRGHQY
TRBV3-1,ASSQGLALNTGELF
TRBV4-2,ASSQDWYNEQF
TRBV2,AGRESSYEQY
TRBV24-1,ATSDSASGGRNEQF
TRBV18,ASSPSGGPGSPLH
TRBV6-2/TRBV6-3,ASSYIRDLQLSEEKLF
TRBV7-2,ASSQFRDFSYNEQF
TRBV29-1,SVPKYQGMNTEAF
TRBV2,AKRASGQETQY
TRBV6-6,ASRSPQSEQY
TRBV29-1,SVGLDTQY
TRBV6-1,ASSDGAGDNSPLH
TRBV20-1,SARVAGGTQY
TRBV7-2,ASSLRQFGDTQY
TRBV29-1,SVEISVNTEAF
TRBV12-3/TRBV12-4,ASRRDAGELF
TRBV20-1,SATKGQTLAATQY
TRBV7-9,ASSLLAGLNEKLF
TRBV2,AQHQTGGSEAF
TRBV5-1,ASSGGSTNVLT
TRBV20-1,SARGGTTNEKLF
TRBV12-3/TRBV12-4,ASSPLAGVTTDTQY
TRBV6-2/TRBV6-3,ASTGIGDRAQPQH
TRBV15,ATRAGDRPYNEQF
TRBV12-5,ASGFKQGASEAF